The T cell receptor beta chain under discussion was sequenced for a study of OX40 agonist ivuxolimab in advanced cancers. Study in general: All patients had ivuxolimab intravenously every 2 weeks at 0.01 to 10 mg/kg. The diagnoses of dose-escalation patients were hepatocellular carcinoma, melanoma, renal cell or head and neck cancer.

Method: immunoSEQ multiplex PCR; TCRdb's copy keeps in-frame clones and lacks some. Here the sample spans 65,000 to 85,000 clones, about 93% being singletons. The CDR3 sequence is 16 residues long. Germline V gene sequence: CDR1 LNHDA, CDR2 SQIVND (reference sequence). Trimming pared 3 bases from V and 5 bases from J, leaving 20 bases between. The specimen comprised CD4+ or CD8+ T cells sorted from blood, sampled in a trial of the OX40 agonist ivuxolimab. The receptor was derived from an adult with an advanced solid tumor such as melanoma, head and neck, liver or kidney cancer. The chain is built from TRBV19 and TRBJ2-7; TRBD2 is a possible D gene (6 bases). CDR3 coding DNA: TGTGCCAGTAGTATTCTTGGGACGGGAGCTCTGAACGAGCAGTACTTC. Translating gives CASSILGTGALNEQYF.